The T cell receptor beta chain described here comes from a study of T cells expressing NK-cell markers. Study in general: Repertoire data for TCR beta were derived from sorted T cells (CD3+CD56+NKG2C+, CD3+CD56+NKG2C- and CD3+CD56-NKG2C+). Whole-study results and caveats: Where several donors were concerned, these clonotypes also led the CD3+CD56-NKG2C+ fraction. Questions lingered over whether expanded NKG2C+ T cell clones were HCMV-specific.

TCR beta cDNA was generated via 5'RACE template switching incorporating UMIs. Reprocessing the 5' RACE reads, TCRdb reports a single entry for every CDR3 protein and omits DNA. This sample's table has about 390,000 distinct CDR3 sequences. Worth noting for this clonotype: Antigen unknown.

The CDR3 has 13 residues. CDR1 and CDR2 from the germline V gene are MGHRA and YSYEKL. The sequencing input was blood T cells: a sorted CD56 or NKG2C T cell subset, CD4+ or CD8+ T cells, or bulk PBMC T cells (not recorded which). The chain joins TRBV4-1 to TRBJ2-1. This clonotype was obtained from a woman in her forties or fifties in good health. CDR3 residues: CASSRGPLEAQFF.